This T cell receptor beta chain was sequenced in a study of early T cells in non-severe SARS-CoV-2 infection. Study-wide background: With bulk RNA from unsorted whole blood as input, sequencing yielded unpaired chains. Study findings and constraints: Anti-spike CD8 responses were favored in VDJdb matching, and private and CD4 specificities were missed.

The TCR library protocol was used to attach unique molecular identifiers. These identifiers were attached to individual cDNA molecules. TCRdb redid the calling of the 5' RACE reads with MiXCR, one entry per CDR3 protein. Among about 35,000 distinct CDR3 sequences, around 4% were seen once, and the ten largest hold approximately 6.3%. The germline gives CDR1 MGHRA, CDR2 YSYEKL. This CDR3 spans 15 amino acids. With 0 bases clipped from V and 4 bases from J, the junction kept 4 bases outside the gene matches. This clonotype came up many times. Its antigen is unidentified. Sequenced: whole blood. This clonotype was obtained from an adult who was a healthcare worker with PCR-confirmed SARS-CoV-2 infection or an uninfected control (not recorded which). V and J are TRBV4-1 and TRBJ2-7; 9 nucleotides match TRBD2. The CDR3 DNA is TGCGCCAGCAGCCAAGAAAATAGCGGGAGATACGAGCAGTACTTC. Its protein product is CASSQENSGRYEQYF.